This T cell receptor beta chain originates from a study of T-cell reconstitution after alpha-beta-depleted transplantation in children. Trimming cost V 0 bases and J 8 bases, with 5 bases left between them. This CDR3 contains 12 residues. The germline V gene has CDR1 KGHSH and CDR2 LQKENI. Using unique molecular identifiers, the investigators prepared the TCRbeta library. TCRdb ran MiXCR on the PCR reads and lists one entry per CDR3 protein. The repertoire holds under 750,000 distinct CDR3 sequences, with under 25% as singletons. This clonotype was found once. The sample here was PBMCs, mostly from graft donor cells, taken 360 days after TCRalphabeta/CD19-depleted stem cell transplant. This clonotype was obtained from a boy under two years old who had a stem cell transplant for acute myeloid leukemia, so the T cells may come from the graft donor. The V call is TRBV18, the J call TRBJ2-1; D is unclear. DNA of the CDR3: TGTGCCAGCTCACCACCTGTGGATGAGCAGTTCTTC. Residues: CASSPPVDEQFF.